This note documents a single T cell receptor (beta chain) sequence. The target of this receptor is not known. Per-base qualities were not stored, and no clone one base away is much larger. These data are taken from a study of shared clonotypes between healthy human individuals (dated by TCRdb to the early 2020s). Concerning the study at large: The cohort included three men and two women between 18 and 49 years of age. Leukapheresis yielded between about 0.85 and 10 billion PBMCs per donor. To estimate repertoire size and how much clonotype sharing occurs between individuals, the study deeply sequenced the blood TCR repertoires of roughly 5 healthy adults. Per donor, three plates each were used for CD4 naive and CD4 memory, two for CD8 naive, and one for CD8 memory. To increase sequencing depth and limit assay-specific biases, TCR repertoire library preparation and sequencing were carried out by different laboratories using diverse techniques. Points the paper makes about the study in general: Pairwise subsampling led to the expectation that sequencing depth would affect the degree of clonotype sharing among donors. Rarefaction of sorted-subset datasets indicated incomplete sequencing despite the large sequencing depth. Because the study included only a small number of donors, the genetic and exposure-history diversity represented was limited. Naive subsets generally had larger estimated clonotype richness than memory subsets. Compared with non-shared clonotypes, the clonotypes found in all four sorted-subset donors had higher generation probabilities. Only blood was sampled, and tissue TCR repertoires likely differ from those in blood. When several donors were compared, the shared fraction of clonotypes was about 5% for naive CD4, around 4% for naive CD8, roughly 2.5% for memory CD4, and under 0.5% for memory CD8.

TCR CDR3 regions were amplified from genomic DNA by multiplex PCR using the deep immunoSEQ assay. For each cell subset, the extracted genomic DNA was distributed evenly across all wells of several immunoSEQ 96-well plates, and each plate served as one replicate. Each replicate PCR for sorted subsets received about 180 ng genomic DNA, equal to roughly 33,000 T cell genomes. Purified libraries were measured with a Qubit 3.0 fluorometer, size-checked on a Bioanalyzer 2100, and measured again with the KAPA Library Quantification kit. Each immunoSEQ 96-well plate was sequenced on its own single-read 150-cycle Illumina NextSeq 550 flow cell. The authors' analysis ran thus. Because the immunoSEQ output included only junctional sequences and no quality scores, the filtering could not be the same as the filtering used for full-length reads. To assign V/J genes and CDR3, sequences were annotated against IMGT germline references using PyIR, a Python wrapper for IgBLAST v1.9. Reads were filtered out if the reads had weak V/J assignments (E-value above 1e-6), no CDR3, stop codons, out-of-frame junctions, or ambiguous translated residues. V3J clonotypes were defined by identical inferred V gene, J gene, and CDR3 amino acid sequence. To compute the percentage overlap between repertoires, the number of shared unique clonotypes was divided by the size of the smaller repertoire. Repertoire richness was assessed with RTK rarefaction, the Chao1 estimator, and Recon v2.1 estimates of unobserved clonotypes. For all TCRbeta clonotypes obtained by the gDNA method from a handful of donors, generation probabilities were computed with OLGA. TCRdb took over this immuneACCESS table, retaining in-frame rearrangements with V and J assigned. Such tables are incomplete; in checked studies, under half of the missing clones stem from an unresolved V gene, and the remainder is unexplained. The V and J calls and clone size are taken from that table; D and trimming were inferred from the DNA. This sample gives about 1 million clones in total; roughly 70% of them show up just once. The ten largest clones represent around 1.4% of the sample.

Measured from the cysteine to the phenylalanine, the CDR3 is 15 residues long. CDR3 DNA is the only sequence kept; it has 45 bases, read in frame from the first base. CDR1 is given as MNHEY and CDR2 as SVGAGI, both from the germline V gene. After removal of 5 bases from V and 2 bases from J, the junction retains 8 bases not matched to a gene. Healthy HIV-negative adults with no recently reported acute infections or vaccinations were included as donors. Every donor was a Caucasian adult residing in Nashville, Tennessee, USA. CD4+ T cells were enriched by magnetic negative selection; naive cells were then positively selected on CD45RA, and the negative fraction formed the memory subset. Blood was obtained by leukapheresis, after which PBMCs were separated by Ficoll-Histopaque density gradient centrifugation and cryopreserved in liquid nitrogen vapor phase. Purity and quantity of every magnetically sorted T cell population were checked by analytical flow cytometry. Each sorted fraction had its genomic DNA isolated and then quantified by UV absorbance on a Nanodrop 2000c.

Here the chain combines TRBV6-5 and TRBJ2-7, and 8 junction bases match TRBD2. The sequence was collected from a man aged 18-30 years in good health. Sequenced sample: memory CD4+ T cells sorted from blood. Reading the label with the study, this specimen's cell subset or site is: CD45RA-negative fraction. The bases are TGTGCCAGCAGTCGGGGGGGCATACGGACCTACGAGCAGTACTTC. Its protein is CASSRGGIRTYEQYF.